This T cell receptor (beta chain) is from a study of CD8+ T cells in alopecia areata. Study-level background: Patients in the study were on tofacitinib for 6 to 18 months, then off it for 6 months.

After isolation, RNA underwent reverse transcription to generate cDNA as the sequencing template. Profiled with immunoSEQ multiplex PCR; TCRdb holds only in-frame clones, not every one. The sample gives more than 95,000 clones, more than 35% of which show up once; 1% to 1.5% is in the top ten. The clonotype comes from a human donor with alopecia areata. The sequenced sample consisted of CD4+ T cells sorted from blood.

CDR3 sequence reads: CASIPGQGSGEQFF. The DNA for the CDR3 is TGTGCCAGCATTCCGGGACAGGGGAGCGGTGAGCAGTTCTTC. The chain joins TRBV28 to TRBJ2-1; 10 positions match TRBD1. V shed 7 bases and J 9 bases; nucleotides not matched to a gene: 9. The length of the CDR3 is 14 residues. Germline lookup yields CDR1 MDHEN and CDR2 SYDVKM.